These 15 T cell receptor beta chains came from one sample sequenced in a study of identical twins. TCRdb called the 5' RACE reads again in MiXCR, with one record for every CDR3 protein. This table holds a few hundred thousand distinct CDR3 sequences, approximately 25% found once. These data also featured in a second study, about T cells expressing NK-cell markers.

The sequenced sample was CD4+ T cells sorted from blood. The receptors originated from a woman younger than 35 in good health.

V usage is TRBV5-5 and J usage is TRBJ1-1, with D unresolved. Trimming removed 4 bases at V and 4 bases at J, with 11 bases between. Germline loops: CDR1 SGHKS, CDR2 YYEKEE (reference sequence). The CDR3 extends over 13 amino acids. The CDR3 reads CASSPIPTTEAFF. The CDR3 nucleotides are TGTGCCAGCAGCCCGATCCCCACCACTGAAGCTTTCTTT.

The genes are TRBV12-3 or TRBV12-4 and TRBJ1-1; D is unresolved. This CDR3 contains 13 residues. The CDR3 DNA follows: TGTGACACGCGAGCACTAGAGAACACTGAAGCTTTCTTT. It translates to CDTRALENTEAFF.

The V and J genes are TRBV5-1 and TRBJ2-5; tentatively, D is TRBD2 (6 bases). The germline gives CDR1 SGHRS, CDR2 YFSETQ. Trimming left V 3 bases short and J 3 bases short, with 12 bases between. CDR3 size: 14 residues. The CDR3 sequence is CASSYGGGEETQYF. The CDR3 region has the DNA TGCGCCAGCAGCTACGGGGGTGGCGAAGAGACCCAGTACTTC.

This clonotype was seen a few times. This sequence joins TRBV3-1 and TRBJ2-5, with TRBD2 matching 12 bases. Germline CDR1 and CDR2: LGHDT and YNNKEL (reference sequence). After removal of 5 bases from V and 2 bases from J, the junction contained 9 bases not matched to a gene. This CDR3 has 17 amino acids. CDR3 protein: CASSRLAGASSQETQYF. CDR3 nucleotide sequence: TGTGCCAGCAGCAGACTAGCGGGGGCCTCCTCACAAGAGACCCAGTACTTC.

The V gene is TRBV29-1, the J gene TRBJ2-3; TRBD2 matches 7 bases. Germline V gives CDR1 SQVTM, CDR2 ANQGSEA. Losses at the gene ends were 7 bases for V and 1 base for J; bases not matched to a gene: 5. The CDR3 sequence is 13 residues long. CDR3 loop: CSGDRGGTDTQYF. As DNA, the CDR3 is TGCAGCGGGGACCGGGGGGGCACAGATACGCAGTATTTT.

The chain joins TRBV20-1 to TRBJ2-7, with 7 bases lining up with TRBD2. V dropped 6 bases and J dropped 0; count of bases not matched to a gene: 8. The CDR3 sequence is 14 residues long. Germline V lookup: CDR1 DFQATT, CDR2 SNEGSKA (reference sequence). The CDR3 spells CSAASGSSSYEQYF. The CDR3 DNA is TGCAGTGCCGCTAGCGGAAGTAGCTCCTACGAGCAGTACTTC.

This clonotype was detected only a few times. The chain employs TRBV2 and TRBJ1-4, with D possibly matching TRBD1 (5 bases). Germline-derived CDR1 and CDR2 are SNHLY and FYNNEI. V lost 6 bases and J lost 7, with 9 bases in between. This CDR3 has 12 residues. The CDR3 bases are TGTGCCAGCAGGGGGGACGGTGAAAAACTGTTTTTT. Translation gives CASRGDGEKLFF.

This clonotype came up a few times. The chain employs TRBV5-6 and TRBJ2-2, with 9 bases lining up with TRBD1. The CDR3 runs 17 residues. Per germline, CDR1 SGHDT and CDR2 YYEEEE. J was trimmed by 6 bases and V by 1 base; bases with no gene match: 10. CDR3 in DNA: TGTGCCAGCAGCTTGTTTCGGACAGGGGAAAGGGCCGGGGAGCTGTTTTTT. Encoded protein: CASSLFRTGERAGELFF.

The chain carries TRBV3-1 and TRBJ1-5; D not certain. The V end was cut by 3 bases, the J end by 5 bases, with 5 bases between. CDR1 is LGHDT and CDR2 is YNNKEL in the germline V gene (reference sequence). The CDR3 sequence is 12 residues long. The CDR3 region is CASSQADQPQHF. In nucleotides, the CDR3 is TGTGCCAGCAGCCAGGCCGATCAGCCCCAGCATTTT.

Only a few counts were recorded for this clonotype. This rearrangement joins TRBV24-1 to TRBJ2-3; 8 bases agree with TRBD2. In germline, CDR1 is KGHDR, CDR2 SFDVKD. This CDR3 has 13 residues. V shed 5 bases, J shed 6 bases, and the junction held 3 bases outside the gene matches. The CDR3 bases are TGTGCCACCAGTGTTAGCGGGAAGGATACGCAGTATTTT. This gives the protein CATSVSGKDTQYF.

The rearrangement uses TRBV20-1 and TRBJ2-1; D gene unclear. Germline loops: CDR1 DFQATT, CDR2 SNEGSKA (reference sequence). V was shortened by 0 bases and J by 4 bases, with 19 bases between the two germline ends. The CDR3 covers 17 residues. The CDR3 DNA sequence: TGCAGTGCTAGAGATCTGCGACCTGGGATAGAATACAATGAGCAGTTCTTC. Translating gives CSARDLRPGIEYNEQFF.

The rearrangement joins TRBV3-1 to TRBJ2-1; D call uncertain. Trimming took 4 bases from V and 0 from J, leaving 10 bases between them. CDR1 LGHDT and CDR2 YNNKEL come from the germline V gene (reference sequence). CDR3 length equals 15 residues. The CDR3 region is CASSLIGLSYNEQFF. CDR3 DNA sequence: TGTGCCAGCAGCCTTATCGGCCTCTCCTACAATGAGCAGTTCTTC.

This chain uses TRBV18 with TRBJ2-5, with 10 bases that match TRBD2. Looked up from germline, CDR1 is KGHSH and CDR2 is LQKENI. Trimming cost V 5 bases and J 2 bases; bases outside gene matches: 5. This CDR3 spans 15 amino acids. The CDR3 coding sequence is TGTGCCAGCTCAATGGGACTAGCGTCTCAAGAGACCCAGTACTTC. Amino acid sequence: CASSMGLASQETQYF. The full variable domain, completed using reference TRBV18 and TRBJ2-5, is NAGVMQNPRHLVRRRGQEARLRCSPMKGHSHVYWYRQLPEEGLKFMVYLQKENIIDESGMPKERFSAEFPKEGPSILRIQQVVRGDSAAYFCASSMGLASQETQYFGPGTRLLVL.

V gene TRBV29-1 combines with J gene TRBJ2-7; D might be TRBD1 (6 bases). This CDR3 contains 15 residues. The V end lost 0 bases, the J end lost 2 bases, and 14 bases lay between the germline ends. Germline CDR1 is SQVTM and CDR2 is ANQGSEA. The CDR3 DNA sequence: TGCAGCGTTGAAGATGACAGGTCACGGACCTACGAGCAGTACTTC. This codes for CSVEDDRSRTYEQYF.

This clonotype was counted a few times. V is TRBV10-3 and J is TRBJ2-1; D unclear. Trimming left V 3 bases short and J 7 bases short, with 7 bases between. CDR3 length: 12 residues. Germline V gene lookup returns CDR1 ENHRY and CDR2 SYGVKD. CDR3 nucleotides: TGTGCCATCAGTGATAGTGGTAATGAGCAGTTCTTC. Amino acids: CAISDSGNEQFF.